Following are 17 T cell receptor beta chains from one sample sequenced in a study of cytomegalovirus exposure and HLA in healthy donors (dated by TCRdb to 2017 to 2019). Libraries came from the immunoSEQ multiplex PCR assay. For the multiplex PCR, a mixture combining 60 forward primers for TCR Vbeta segments and 13 reverse primers for TCR Jbeta segments was used. TCRdb obtained this table from immuneACCESS and retained in-frame rearrangements with V and J assigned. These tables miss some clones; where compared with another copy, unresolved V genes account for less than half of the shortfall, and the remainder is unexplained. The sample has 220,000 or so clones on record, approximately 78% of them singletons. The ten biggest clones cover roughly 2.5% of the sample. Source material: PBMCs. The receptors come from a woman aged 40 to 49 in good health and CMV-seronegative.

The chain has TRBV11-2 and TRBJ2-3; 8 nucleotides align to TRBD2. The CDR3 spans 13 residues. V gave up 5 bases and J gave up 4 bases; unmatched junction bases: 2. Germline CDR1 and CDR2: SGHAT and FQNNGV. CDR3 sequence reads: CASSRGGPDTQYF. As DNA, the CDR3 is TGTGCCAGCAGCCGGGGGGGGCCAGATACGCAGTATTTT.

This chain connects TRBV2 to TRBJ1-5, with unresolved D. V lost 4 bases and J 0 bases, leaving 10 bases between the germline ends. The CDR3 spans 15 residues. CDR1 SNHLY and CDR2 FYNNEI come from the germline V gene. CDR3: CASSAGMHSNQPQHF. Written as DNA, the CDR3 is TGTGCCAGCAGTGCGGGGATGCATAGCAATCAGCCCCAGCATTTT.

This chain's CDR3 is CASRDRLYEQYF. The CDR3 DNA is TGTGCCAGCAGAGACAGGTTGTACGAGCAGTACTTC. The chain combines TRBV6-1 with TRBJ2-7, with D perhaps TRBD1 (6 bases). The CDR3 consists of 12 residues. V lost 6 bases and J lost 4, with 10 bases in between. Germline values: CDR1 MNHNS, CDR2 SASEGT.

V and J are TRBV28 and TRBJ2-7, with 7 positions matching TRBD2. With V trimmed by 2 bases and J by 4 bases, 5 bases remained unmatched. Germline V gene sequence: CDR1 MDHEN, CDR2 SYDVKM. The CDR3 loop spans 14 amino acids. CDR3 DNA: TGTGCCAGCAGTTTACGCGGGAGATCGTACGAGCAGTACTTC. It is translated as CASSLRGRSYEQYF. The whole variable domain, filled in from reference TRBV28 and TRBJ2-7, reads DVKVTQSSRYLVKRTGEKVFLECVQDMDHENMFWYRQDPGLGLRLIYFSYDVKMKEKGDIPEGYSVSREKKERFSLILESASTNQTSMYLCASSLRGRSYEQYFGPGTRLTVT.

The J gene is TRBJ2-1, the V gene TRBV5-1; D may be TRBD2 (5 bases). This CDR3 comprises 16 residues. Deletions cut 0 bases from V and 1 base from J, with 11 bases between. Germline CDR1 SGHRS, CDR2 YFSETQ. CDR3 in DNA: TGCGCCAGCAGCTTGGGAGGGAGTTTGTCCTACAATGAGCAGTTCTTC. Translating gives CASSLGGSLSYNEQFF.

The rearrangement joins TRBV28 to TRBJ2-2; 7 bases agree with TRBD2. Germline V CDR1 and CDR2: MDHEN, SYDVKM. The ends lost 5 bases at V and 6 bases at J; junction bases unmatched: 12. The CDR3 sequence is 16 residues long. Written as DNA, the CDR3 is TGTGCCAGCAGTCCCCGGGACTACGGGGTGGCCGGGGAGCTGTTTTTT. Amino acids: CASSPRDYGVAGELFF.

V gene TRBV2 combines with J gene TRBJ2-7, with D tentatively TRBD2 (6 bases). From germline, CDR1 is SNHLY and CDR2 FYNNEI. The CDR3 spans 13 residues. Trimming cost V 6 bases and J 11 bases, with 20 bases left between them. The CDR3 nucleotides are TGTGCCAGCAGCGGGGAGGTGGGGCAGGGCAAGTACTTC. Translation: CASSGEVGQGKYF.

The chain uses TRBV5-1 and TRBJ1-1; D is unresolved. V dropped 4 bases and J dropped 10 bases, with 23 bases sitting between them. Germline V gene lookup returns CDR1 SGHRS and CDR2 YFSETQ. The CDR3 contains 15 residues. CDR3 bases: TGCGCCAGCAGCCCGTACGGGTCTACCCCAAGCACAGCTTTCTTT. It translates to CASSPYGSTPSTAFF.

This clone turned up a few times. Other nucleotide sequences in the sample specify the same CDR3. The chain couples TRBV19 to TRBJ1-1; D gene uncertain. Trimming cost V 2 bases and J 1 base, with 5 bases left between them. The germline CDR1 and CDR2 sequences are LNHDA and SQIVND (reference sequence). The CDR3 is made up of 13 amino acids. The CDR3 DNA is TGTGCCAGTAGTATAAGAGGGAACACTGAAGCTTTCTTT. Residues: CASSIRGNTEAFF.

The chain recombines TRBV2 with TRBJ1-1; maybe TRBD1 (5 bases). Trimming stripped 4 bases from V and 0 bases from J, with 6 bases between. This CDR3 has 13 amino acids. The germline V gene encodes CDR1 SNHLY and CDR2 FYNNEI. CDR3 sequence (DNA): TGTGCCAGCAGTGGACAGTTGAACACTGAAGCTTTCTTT. Its translation is CASSGQLNTEAFF.

The chain links TRBV7-9 to TRBJ1-1, with D tentatively TRBD1 (5 bases). Germline V gene lookup returns CDR1 SEHNR and CDR2 FQNEAQ (reference sequence). V lost 7 bases and J 8 bases, leaving 14 bases between the germline ends. CDR3 length: 12 amino acids. CDR3 residues: CASTGGTVEAFF. The CDR3 bases are TGTGCCAGCACGGGGGGAACAGTCGAAGCTTTCTTT.

This clone has a handful of counts. The rearrangement joins TRBV5-4 to TRBJ2-5; TRBD2 is a possible D gene (6 bases). The germline V gene encodes CDR1 SGHNT and CDR2 YYREEE (reference sequence). This CDR3 has 13 amino acids. V lost 4 bases, J lost 6 bases, and 13 bases lay in between. CDR3 nucleotides: TGTGCCAGCAGCGGGACTGGCGGGAAGACCCAGTACTTC. Translated, it gives CASSGTGGKTQYF.

J is TRBJ1-4 and V is TRBV7-2, with a possible D match to TRBD1 (6 bases). The germline V and J ends were trimmed by 0 bases and 3 bases, with 11 bases remaining between them. The V gene's germline CDR1 is SGHTA and CDR2 FQGNSA. The CDR3 has 16 residues. CDR3 sequence: CASSLALGTPNEKLFF. As DNA, the CDR3 is TGTGCCAGCAGCTTAGCGCTGGGGACACCTAATGAAAAACTGTTTTTT. The complete variable domain, with remaining parts taken from reference TRBV7-2 and TRBJ1-4, reads GAGVSQSPSNKVTEKGKDVELRCDPISGHTALYWYRQSLGQGLEFLIYFQGNSAPDKSGLPSDRFSAERTGGSVSTLTIQRTQQEDSAVYLCASSLALGTPNEKLFFGSGTQLSVL.

The CDR3 loop is CASSLEFTSGRAHTDTQYF. CDR3 DNA: TGTGCCAGCAGCTTAGAGTTCACTAGCGGGAGAGCCCACACAGATACGCAGTATTTT. The chain combines TRBV7-9 with TRBJ2-3, with 11 bases that match TRBD2. This CDR3 contains 19 residues. Per the germline V gene, CDR1 is SEHNR and CDR2 is FQNEAQ (reference sequence). V was clipped by 1 base and J by 2 bases; unmatched bases: 11.

CDR3 DNA sequence: TGTGCCAGCAGTCCAAAAGGACTAGCGACTAACTACGAGCAGTACTTC. Translating gives CASSPKGLATNYEQYF. The chain recombines TRBV27 with TRBJ2-7; 9 bases agree with TRBD2. Germline V CDR1 and CDR2: MNHEY, SMNVEV (reference sequence). Trimming cost V 5 bases and J 3 bases; bases outside gene matches: 11. The CDR3 has 16 residues.

The CDR3 nucleotides are TGTGCCAGCTCACCGGCAGGGGCAGGAAACACCATATATTTT. It codes for CASSPAGAGNTIYF. The gene calls are TRBV18 and TRBJ1-3; D might be TRBD1 (6 bases). There are 14 residues in the CDR3. In germline, CDR1 is KGHSH, CDR2 LQKENI. The V and J ends lost 3 bases and 4 bases respectively, with 10 bases between them.

This sequence joins TRBV18 and TRBJ2-7, with 9 bases that match TRBD2. The CDR3 has 17 amino acids. The trim removed 2 bases at V and 1 base at J, leaving 9 bases unmatched. CDR1 is KGHSH and CDR2 is LQKENI in the germline V gene. Here the CDR3 reads CASSPSSETSGSYEQYF. As DNA, the CDR3 is TGTGCCAGCTCACCATCCTCCGAGACTAGCGGTTCCTACGAGCAGTACTTC. Complete variable domain (other parts from reference TRBV18 and TRBJ2-7): NAGVMQNPRHLVRRRGQEARLRCSPMKGHSHVYWYRQLPEEGLKFMVYLQKENIIDESGMPKERFSAEFPKEGPSILRIQQVVRGDSAAYFCASSPSSETSGSYEQYFGPGTRLTVT.